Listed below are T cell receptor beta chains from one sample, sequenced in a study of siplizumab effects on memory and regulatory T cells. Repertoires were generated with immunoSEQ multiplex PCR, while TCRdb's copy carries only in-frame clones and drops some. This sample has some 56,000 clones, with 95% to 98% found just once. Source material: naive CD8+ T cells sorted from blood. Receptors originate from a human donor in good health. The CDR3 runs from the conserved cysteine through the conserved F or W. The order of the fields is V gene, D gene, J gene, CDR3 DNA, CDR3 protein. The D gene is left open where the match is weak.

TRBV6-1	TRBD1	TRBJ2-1	TGTGCCAGCTCTAGGGGGCACAATGAGCAGTTCTTC	CASSRGHNEQFF
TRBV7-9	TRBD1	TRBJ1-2	TGTGCCAGCAGCTTAGGGACAGGGGAGTATGGCTACACCTTC	CASSLGTGEYGYTF
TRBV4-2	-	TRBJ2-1	TGTGCCAGCAGCCAAGTAGCAGCCCGGTACAATGAGCAGTTCTTC	CASSQVAARYNEQFF
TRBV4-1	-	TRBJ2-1	TGCGCCAGCAGCCAAGGGGGATACAATGAGCAGTTCTTC	CASSQGGYNEQFF
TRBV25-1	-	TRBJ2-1	TGTGCCAGCAGTGCTCCCGGGACTCACAATGAGCAGTTCTTC	CASSAPGTHNEQFF
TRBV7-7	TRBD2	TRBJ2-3	TGTGCTAGCAGCTCCGGGACTAGCGTGGTGGAGCCGCAGTATTTT	CASSSGTSVVEPQYF
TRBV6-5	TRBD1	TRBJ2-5	TGTGCCAGCAGTTACTCCCCGGGACAGAAAGAGACCCAGTACTTC	CASSYSPGQKETQYF
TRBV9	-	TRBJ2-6	TGTGCCAGCAGCGATAACGTGACACCATCTGGGGCCAACGTCCTGACTTTC	CASSDNVTPSGANVLTF
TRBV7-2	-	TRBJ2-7	TGTGCCAGCAGCTTGGTCGAGCAGTACTTC	CASSLVEQYF
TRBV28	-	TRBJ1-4	TGTGCCAGCAGTCGGCCCGGGAACGGTGATGAAAAACTGTTTTTT	CASSRPGNGDEKLFF
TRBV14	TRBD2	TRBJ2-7	TGTGCCAGCAGCCAAGATCAGGAGCGGGAGTTCGGCGAGCAGTACTTC	CASSQDQEREFGEQYF
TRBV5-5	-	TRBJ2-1	TGTGCCAGCAGCTTGGGGCTAGGAGTCTCCTACAATGAGCAGTTCTTC	CASSLGLGVSYNEQFF